The 15 T cell receptor beta chains below come from one sample, sequenced in a study of spatial heterogeneity in lung cancer. TCRdb fed the 5' RACE reads into MiXCR, producing one record per CDR3 protein. The sample has 49,000 or so distinct CDR3 sequences, about 12% seen once. Time point defined: blood at routine non-recurrence follow-up after resection. The specimen comprised PBMCs, sampled at follow-up. The source is a male donor with early-stage non-small cell lung cancer.

This clonotype has at least ten counts. This sequence joins TRBV7-9 and TRBJ2-5; D is perhaps TRBD1 or TRBD2 (6 bases each). Per the germline V gene, CDR1 is SEHNR and CDR2 is FQNEAQ (reference sequence). The CDR3 sequence is 15 residues long. The V and J ends lost 2 bases and 2 bases respectively, with 12 bases between them. The CDR3: CASSLPEGHQETQYF. CDR3 coding DNA: TGTGCCAGCAGCTTACCGGAGGGACATCAAGAGACCCAGTACTTC.

This clonotype was recorded many times. V is TRBV28 and J is TRBJ1-5; D is ambiguous. Trimming took off 5 bases at V and 3 bases at J, with 11 bases between the two ends. This CDR3 is 14 amino acids long. Germline CDR1 reads MDHEN; CDR2 reads SYDVKM. DNA of the CDR3: TGTGCCAGCAGTCGGACGGCTAACAATCAGCCCCAGCATTTT. Encoded protein: CASSRTANNQPQHF.

This sequence joins TRBV12-3 or TRBV12-4 and TRBJ2-3, with D unresolved. V gave up 1 base and J gave up 2 bases, with 7 bases separating them. CDR3 length: 14 residues. CDR3 bases: TGTGCCAGCAGTTTAGGTGAAGACACAGATACGCAGTATTTT. This sequence encodes CASSLGEDTDTQYF.

This clonotype was detected many times. The chain carries TRBV6-2 or TRBV6-3 and TRBJ2-5; D ambiguous. Trimming cost V 2 bases and J 7 bases, with 20 bases left between them. The CDR3 has 16 residues. The germline V gene has CDR1 MNHEY and CDR2 SVGEGT. The CDR3 coding sequence is TGTGCCAGCAGTTACGGGGTGGGCACTCCGCAACCGACCCAGTACTTC. It is translated as CASSYGVGTPQPTQYF.

This clonotype was detected ten times or more. The V call is TRBV7-9, the J call TRBJ2-1; D possibly corresponds to TRBD2 (5 bases). CDR1 and CDR2 from the germline V gene are SEHNR and FQNEAQ (reference sequence). The V end lost 2 bases, the J end lost 6 bases, and 14 bases lay between the germline ends. The CDR3 is 15 residues long. The CDR3 sequence is CASSLTSQRANEQFF. CDR3 sequence (DNA): TGTGCCAGCAGCTTAACCAGTCAGAGGGCCAATGAGCAGTTCTTC. Using reference TRBV7-9 and TRBJ2-1 for the parts outside the CDR3, the full variable domain is DTGVSQNPRHKITKRGQNVTFRCDPISEHNRLYWYRQTLGQGPEFLTYFQNEAQLEKSRLLSDRFSAERPKGSFSTLEIQRTEQGDSAMYLCASSLTSQRANEQFFGPGTRLTVL.

V is TRBV6-6 and J is TRBJ1-2, with 9 bases aligning to TRBD1. Trimming cost V 6 bases and J 5 bases; bases outside gene matches: 10. The germline CDR1 and CDR2 sequences are MNHNY and SVGAGI (reference sequence). The CDR3 totals 15 residues. In DNA, the CDR3 is TGTGCCAGCAGCCCTGGACAGGGGAGGGGTTATGGCTACACCTTC. It specifies CASSPGQGRGYGYTF.

This clonotype has only a few counts. The gene calls are TRBV13 and TRBJ2-3, with D perhaps matching TRBD2 (6 bases). V lost 3 bases, J lost 6 bases, and 13 bases lay in between. The CDR3 covers 14 residues. In germline, CDR1 is PRHDT, CDR2 FYEKMQ (reference sequence). The CDR3 DNA reads TGTGCCAGCAGCTTCTCCGGGAGTACCGATACGCAGTATTTT. This translates into CASSFSGSTDTQYF.

This clonotype was seen just once. As DNA, the CDR3 is TGTGCCAGCCAGGGGCGGAGCACAGATACGCAGTATTTT. Protein: CASQGRSTDTQYF. This chain links TRBV6-2 or TRBV6-3 with TRBJ2-3, with a weak D call TRBD1 (6 bases). V lost 8 bases to trimming and J lost 0 bases, with 9 bases between them. CDR1 is MNHEY and CDR2 is SVGEGT in the germline V gene. This CDR3 spans 13 amino acids.

The chain has TRBV20-1 and TRBJ1-5; D unresolved. Trimming removed 5 bases at V and 1 base at J, with 9 bases between. The CDR3 loop spans 13 amino acids. The V gene's germline CDR1 is DFQATT and CDR2 SNEGSKA (reference sequence). The CDR3 here is CSAVRLSNQPQHF. CDR3 DNA: TGCAGTGCTGTCCGTTTGAGCAATCAGCCCCAGCATTTT.

A few counts support this clonotype. The DNA for the CDR3 is TGTGCCATTAGCGGGATTACAAATGAGCAGTTCTTC. Residues: CAISGITNEQFF. The chain combines TRBV10-3 with TRBJ2-1; the match to TRBD2 covers 8 bases. Looked up from germline, CDR1 is ENHRY and CDR2 is SYGVKD. Germline trimming cut 9 bases from V and 7 bases from J; bases unmatched to any gene: 5. The CDR3 has 12 residues.

In its sample, this clonotype was seen a few times. This chain links TRBV5-4 with TRBJ1-3, with a tentative D call TRBD1 (6 bases). Trimming removed 4 bases from V and 4 bases from J, with 12 bases in between. The CDR3 spans 14 residues. The germline V gene has CDR1 SGHNT and CDR2 YYREEE (reference sequence). The CDR3 loop is CASSRDIIGNTIYF. DNA of the CDR3: TGTGCCAGCAGCAGGGACATAATAGGAAACACCATATATTTT.

This clonotype was seen repeatedly, ten times or more. This rearrangement joins TRBV20-1 to TRBJ2-5; 8 bases match TRBD1. Per the germline V gene, CDR1 is DFQATT and CDR2 is SNEGSKA (reference sequence). Trimming took 3 bases from V and 2 from J; bases not matched to a gene: 5. There are 14 residues in the CDR3. CDR3 in DNA: TGCAGTGCTAGGGGCCGACAGGGGCAAGAGACCCAGTACTTC. It yields the protein CSARGRQGQETQYF.

The sample holds many counts of this clonotype. The chain has TRBV7-2 and TRBJ2-6; D may match TRBD1 or TRBD2 (5 bases each). V was pared by 5 bases and J by 2 bases, with 13 bases between. The CDR3 is 16 amino acids. Germline loops: CDR1 SGHTA, CDR2 FQGNSA. The DNA for the CDR3 is TGTGCCAGCAGCCGAGGGGCCTCACCTGGGGCCAACGTCCTGACTTTC. The encoded protein is CASSRGASPGANVLTF.

Many counts were recorded for this clonotype. The chain links TRBV6-2 or TRBV6-3 to TRBJ2-5, with TRBD1 matching 7 bases. This CDR3 is built from 14 residues. V dropped 6 bases and J dropped 0; count of bases not matched to a gene: 4. Germline V gene sequence: CDR1 MNHEY, CDR2 SVGEGT. In DNA form, the CDR3 reads TGTGCCAGCAGATGGGACAGCGACCAAGAGACCCAGTACTTC. Its translation is CASRWDSDQETQYF.

This clonotype was seen ten or more times. This chain uses TRBV12-3 or TRBV12-4 with TRBJ1-2; D remains ambiguous. The ends were cut back, 7 bases at V and 4 bases at J, with 7 bases in the middle. The CDR3 length is 11 residues. CDR3: CASTLGYGYTF. CDR3 DNA: TGTGCCAGCACCCTTGGCTATGGCTACACCTTC.